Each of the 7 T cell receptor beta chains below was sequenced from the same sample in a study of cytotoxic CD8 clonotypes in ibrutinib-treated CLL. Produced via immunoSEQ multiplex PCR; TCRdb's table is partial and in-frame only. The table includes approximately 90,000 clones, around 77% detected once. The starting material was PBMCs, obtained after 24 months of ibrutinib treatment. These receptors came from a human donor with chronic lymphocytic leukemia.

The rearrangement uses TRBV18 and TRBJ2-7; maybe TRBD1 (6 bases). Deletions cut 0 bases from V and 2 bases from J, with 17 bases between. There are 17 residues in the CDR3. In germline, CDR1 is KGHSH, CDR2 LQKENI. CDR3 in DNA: TGTGCCAGCTCACCACCAGCCGGGACAACCGGCACCTACGAGCAGTACTTC. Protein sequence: CASSPPAGTTGTYEQYF.

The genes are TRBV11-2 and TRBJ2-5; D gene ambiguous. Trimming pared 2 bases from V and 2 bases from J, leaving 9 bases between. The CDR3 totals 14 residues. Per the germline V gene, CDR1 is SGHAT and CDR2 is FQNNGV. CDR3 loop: CASSLSAAQETQYF. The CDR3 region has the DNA TGTGCCAGCAGCTTAAGTGCAGCACAAGAGACCCAGTACTTC.

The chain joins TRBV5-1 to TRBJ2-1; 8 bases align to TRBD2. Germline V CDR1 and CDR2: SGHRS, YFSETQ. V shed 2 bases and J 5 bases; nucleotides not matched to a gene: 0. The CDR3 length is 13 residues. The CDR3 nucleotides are TGCGCCAGCAGCTTACTAGCGGACAATGAGCAGTTCTTC. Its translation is CASSLLADNEQFF.

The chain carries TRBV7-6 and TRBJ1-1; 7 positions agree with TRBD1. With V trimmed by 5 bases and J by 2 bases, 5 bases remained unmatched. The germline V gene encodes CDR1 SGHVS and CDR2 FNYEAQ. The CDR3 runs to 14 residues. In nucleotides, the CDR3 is TGTGCCAGCAGCCGGGACAGCCTTAACACTGAAGCTTTCTTT. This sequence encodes CASSRDSLNTEAFF.

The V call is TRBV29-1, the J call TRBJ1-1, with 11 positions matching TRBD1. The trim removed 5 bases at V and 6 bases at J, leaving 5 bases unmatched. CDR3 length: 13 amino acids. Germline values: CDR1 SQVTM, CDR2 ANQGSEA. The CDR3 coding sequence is TGCAGCGTTTTGGACAGGGGGCGGGCTGAAGCTTTCTTT. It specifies CSVLDRGRAEAFF.

This CDR3 is CASSTNGLYEQYF. In nucleotides, the CDR3 is TGTGCCAGCAGTACCAACGGACTCTACGAGCAGTACTTC. The chain joins TRBV27 to TRBJ2-7; possibly TRBD2 for D (5 bases). This CDR3 is built from 13 residues. CDR1 and CDR2 from the germline V gene are MNHEY and SMNVEV (reference sequence). The germline V and J ends were trimmed by 5 bases and 3 bases, with 11 bases remaining between them.

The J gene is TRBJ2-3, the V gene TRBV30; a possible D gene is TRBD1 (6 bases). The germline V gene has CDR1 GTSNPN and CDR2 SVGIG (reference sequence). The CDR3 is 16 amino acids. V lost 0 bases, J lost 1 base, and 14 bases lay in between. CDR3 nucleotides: TGTGCCTGGAGTGTACGGACAGCGGTACGCACAGATACGCAGTATTTT. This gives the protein CAWSVRTAVRTDTQYF.